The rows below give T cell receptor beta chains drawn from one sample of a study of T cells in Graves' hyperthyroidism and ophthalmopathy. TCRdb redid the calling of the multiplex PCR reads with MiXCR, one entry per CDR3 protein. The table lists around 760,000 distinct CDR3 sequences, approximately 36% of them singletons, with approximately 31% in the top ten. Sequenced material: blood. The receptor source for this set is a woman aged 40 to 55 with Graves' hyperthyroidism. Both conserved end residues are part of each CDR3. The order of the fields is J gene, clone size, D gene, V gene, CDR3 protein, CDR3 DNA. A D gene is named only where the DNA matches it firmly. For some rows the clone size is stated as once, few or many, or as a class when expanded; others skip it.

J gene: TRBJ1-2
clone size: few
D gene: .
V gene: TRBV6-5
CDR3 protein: CASRVSYGYTF
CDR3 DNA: TGTGCCAGCAGGGTTAGCTATGGCTACACCTTC

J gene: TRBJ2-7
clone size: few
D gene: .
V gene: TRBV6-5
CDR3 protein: CASSYTGQRVYEQYF
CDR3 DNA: TGTGCCAGCAGTTACACAGGACAGCGAGTCTACGAGCAGTACTTC

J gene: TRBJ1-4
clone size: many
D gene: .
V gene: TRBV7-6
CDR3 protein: CASSFIGQRSATNEKLFF
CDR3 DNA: TGTGCCAGCAGCTTCATCGGTCAGCGCTCCGCAACTAATGAAAAACTGTTTTTT

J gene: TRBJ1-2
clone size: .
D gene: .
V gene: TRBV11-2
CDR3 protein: CASTRGGAGYGYTF
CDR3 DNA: TGTGCCAGCACTAGGGGGGGGGCAGGGTATGGCTACACCTTC

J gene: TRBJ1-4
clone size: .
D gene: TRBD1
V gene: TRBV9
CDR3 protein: CASSVGGQGTLNEKLFF
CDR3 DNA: TGTGCCAGCAGCGTCGGGGGACAGGGGACGCTTAATGAAAAACTGTTTTTT

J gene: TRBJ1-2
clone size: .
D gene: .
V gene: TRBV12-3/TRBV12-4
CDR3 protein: CASSHKGGNYGYTF
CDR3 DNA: TGTGCCAGCAGCCACAAGGGGGGGAACTATGGCTACACCTTC

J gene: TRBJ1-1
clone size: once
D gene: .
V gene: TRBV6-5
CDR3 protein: CASSYSTAMNTEAFF
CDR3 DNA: TGTGCCAGCAGTTACTCCACGGCGATGAACACTGAAGCTTTCTTT

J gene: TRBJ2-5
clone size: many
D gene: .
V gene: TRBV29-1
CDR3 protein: CSVGWGSQTQYF
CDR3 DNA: TGCAGCGTTGGGTGGGGAAGTCAGACCCAGTACTTC

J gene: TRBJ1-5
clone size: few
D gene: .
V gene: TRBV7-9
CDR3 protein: CASSLGGGNSNQPQHF
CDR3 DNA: TGTGCCAGCAGCTTAGGAGGGGGTAACAGCAATCAGCCCCAGCATTTT

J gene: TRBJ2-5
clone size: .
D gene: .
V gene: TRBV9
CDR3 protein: CASSLPLDEAQYF
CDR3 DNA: TGTGCCAGCAGCTTACCCCTTGACGAGGCCCAGTACTTC

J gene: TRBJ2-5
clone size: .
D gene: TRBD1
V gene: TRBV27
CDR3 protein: CASSKRSGGKETQYF
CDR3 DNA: TGTGCCAGCAGTAAAAGATCAGGGGGCAAGGAGACCCAGTACTTC

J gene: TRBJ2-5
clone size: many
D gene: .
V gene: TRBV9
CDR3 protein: CASAPGREETQYF
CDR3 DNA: TGTGCCAGCGCTCCGGGACGGGAAGAGACCCAGTACTTC

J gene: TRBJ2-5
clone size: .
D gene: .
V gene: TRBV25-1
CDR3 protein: CASSGGNQETQYF
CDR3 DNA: TGTGCCAGCAGTGGGGGGAACCAAGAGACCCAGTACTTC

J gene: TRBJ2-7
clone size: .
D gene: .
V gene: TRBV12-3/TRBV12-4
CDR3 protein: CASSTQRRPSYEQYF
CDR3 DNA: TGTGCCAGCAGCACCCAGCGTCGTCCATCCTACGAGCAGTACTTC

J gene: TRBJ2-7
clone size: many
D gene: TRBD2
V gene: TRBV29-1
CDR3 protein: CSVIVAGGPFTEQYF
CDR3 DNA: TGCAGCGTTATCGTAGCGGGAGGGCCTTTTACCGAGCAGTACTTC

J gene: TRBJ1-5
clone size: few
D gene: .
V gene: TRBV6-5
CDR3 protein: CASSYNANQPQHF
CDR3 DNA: TGTGCCAGCAGTTACAATGCAAATCAGCCCCAGCATTTT

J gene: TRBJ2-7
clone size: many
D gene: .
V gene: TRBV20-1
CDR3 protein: CSARTDGQYF
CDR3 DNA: TGCAGTGCTCGGACAGACGGGCAGTACTTC

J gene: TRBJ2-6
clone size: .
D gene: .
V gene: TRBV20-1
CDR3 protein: CSARVGPGLSHSGANVLTF
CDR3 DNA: TGCAGTGCTAGAGTCGGCCCGGGACTTAGCCACTCTGGGGCCAACGTCCTGACTTTC

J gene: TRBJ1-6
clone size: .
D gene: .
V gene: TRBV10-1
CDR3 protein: CASSETRDYNSPLHF
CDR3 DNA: TGCGCCAGCAGTGAAACCAGGGATTATAATTCACCCCTCCACTTT

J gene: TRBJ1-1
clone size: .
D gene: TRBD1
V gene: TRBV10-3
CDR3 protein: CAITGNGQGMNTEAFF
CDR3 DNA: TGTGCCATCACCGGAAACGGACAGGGGATGAACACTGAAGCTTTCTTT

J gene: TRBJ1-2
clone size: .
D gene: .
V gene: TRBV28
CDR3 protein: CAAGQALTSYTF
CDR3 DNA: TGTGCCGCAGGCCAGGCACTTACTAGCTACACCTTC

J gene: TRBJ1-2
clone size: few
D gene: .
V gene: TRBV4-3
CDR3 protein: CASSQDRGGQRDGYTF
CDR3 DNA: TGCGCCAGCAGCCAAGATCGCGGGGGGCAGAGGGACGGCTACACCTTC